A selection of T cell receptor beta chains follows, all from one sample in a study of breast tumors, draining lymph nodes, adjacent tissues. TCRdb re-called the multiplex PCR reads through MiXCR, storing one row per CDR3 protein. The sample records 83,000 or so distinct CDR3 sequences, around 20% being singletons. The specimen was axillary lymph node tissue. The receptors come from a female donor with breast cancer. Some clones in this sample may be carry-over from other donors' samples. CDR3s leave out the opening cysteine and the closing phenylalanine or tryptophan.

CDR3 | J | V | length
ASSQVAGNYGYT | TRBJ1-2 | TRBV4-2 | 12
ASSFSQGEAF | TRBJ1-1 | TRBV7-6 | 10
SVLGGGYNEQF | TRBJ2-1 | TRBV20-1 | 11
ASGLQQGSSYNEQF | TRBJ2-1 | TRBV12-5 | 14
ASSHLGVTNEKLF | TRBJ1-4 | TRBV4-1 | 13
ASSFQDRDNEQF | TRBJ2-1 | TRBV5-1 | 12
ASSPLGPADTQY | TRBJ2-3 | TRBV4-3 | 12
SASGRVLREQY | TRBJ2-7 | TRBV20-1 | 11
AISENSAYEQC | TRBJ2-7 | TRBV10-3 | 11
SATGIAGVSEQY | TRBJ2-7 | TRBV20-1 | 12
SAQGSGNTEAF | TRBJ1-1 | TRBV20-1 | 11
ASSSTGGGGLFTDTQY | TRBJ2-3 | TRBV7-8 | 16
SGLSDAFSTDTQY | TRBJ2-3 | TRBV29-1 | 13
ASTSLRGLQQF | TRBJ2-1 | TRBV28 | 11
ASSQGGSRFYGYT | TRBJ1-2 | TRBV3-1 | 13
ASSQEGLAGYSTGELF | TRBJ2-2 | TRBV4-1 | 16
AWSVRSGGQGSPLH | TRBJ1-6 | TRBV30 | 14
ASSVTNGSYNEQF | TRBJ2-1 | TRBV6-4 | 13
ASSLLGQHNSPLH | TRBJ1-6 | TRBV28 | 13
AWSFHRTGQGYEQY | TRBJ2-7 | TRBV30 | 14
ASRRQANQPQH | TRBJ1-5 | TRBV12-3/TRBV12-4 | 11
ASSLSLNRNTEAF | TRBJ1-1 | TRBV11-3 | 13